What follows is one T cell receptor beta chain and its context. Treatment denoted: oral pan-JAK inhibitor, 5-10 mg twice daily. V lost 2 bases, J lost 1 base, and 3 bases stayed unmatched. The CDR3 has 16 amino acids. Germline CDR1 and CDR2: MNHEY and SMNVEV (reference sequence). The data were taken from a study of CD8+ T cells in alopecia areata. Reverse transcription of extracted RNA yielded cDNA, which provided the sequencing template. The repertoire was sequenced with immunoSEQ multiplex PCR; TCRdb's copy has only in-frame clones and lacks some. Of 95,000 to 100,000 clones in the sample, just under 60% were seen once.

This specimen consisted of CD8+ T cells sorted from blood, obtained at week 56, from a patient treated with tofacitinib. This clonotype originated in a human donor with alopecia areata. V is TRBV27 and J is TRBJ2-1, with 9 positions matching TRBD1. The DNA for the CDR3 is TGTGCCAGCAGTTTAAGGGACAGGGCGTCCTACAATGAGCAGTTCTTC. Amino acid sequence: CASSLRDRASYNEQFF.